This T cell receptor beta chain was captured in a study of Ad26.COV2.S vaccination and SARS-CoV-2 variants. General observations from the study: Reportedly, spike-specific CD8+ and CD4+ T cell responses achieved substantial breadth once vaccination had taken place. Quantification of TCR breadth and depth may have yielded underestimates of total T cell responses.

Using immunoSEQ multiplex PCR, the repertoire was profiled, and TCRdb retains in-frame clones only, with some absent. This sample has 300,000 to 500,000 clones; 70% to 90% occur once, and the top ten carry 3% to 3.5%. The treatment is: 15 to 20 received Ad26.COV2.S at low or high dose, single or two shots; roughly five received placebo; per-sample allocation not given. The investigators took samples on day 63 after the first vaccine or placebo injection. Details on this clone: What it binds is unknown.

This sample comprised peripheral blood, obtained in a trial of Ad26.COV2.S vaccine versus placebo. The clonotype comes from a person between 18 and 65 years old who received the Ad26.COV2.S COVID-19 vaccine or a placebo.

The CDR3, as DNA: TGTGCCAGCAGTCCTACAGGGTCGGGGACCCAGTACTTC. Translation: CASSPTGSGTQYF. The rearrangement uses TRBV6-5 and TRBJ2-5, with D tentatively TRBD1 (6 bases). The germline V gene encodes CDR1 MNHEY and CDR2 SVGAGI. The CDR3 is 13 amino acids. Trimming left V 5 bases short and J 7 bases short, with 14 bases between.